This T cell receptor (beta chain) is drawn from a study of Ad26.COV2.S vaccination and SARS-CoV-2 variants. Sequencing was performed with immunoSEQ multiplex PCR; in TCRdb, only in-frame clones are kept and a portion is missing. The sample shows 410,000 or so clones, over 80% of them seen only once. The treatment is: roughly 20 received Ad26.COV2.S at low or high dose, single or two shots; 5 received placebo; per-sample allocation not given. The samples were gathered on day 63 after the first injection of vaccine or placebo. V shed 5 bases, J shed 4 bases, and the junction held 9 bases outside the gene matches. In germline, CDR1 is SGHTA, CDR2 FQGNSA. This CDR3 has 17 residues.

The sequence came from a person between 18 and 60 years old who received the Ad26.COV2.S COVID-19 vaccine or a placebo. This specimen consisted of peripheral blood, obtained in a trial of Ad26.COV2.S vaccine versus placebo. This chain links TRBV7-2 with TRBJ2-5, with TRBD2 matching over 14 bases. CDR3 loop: CASSPPGLAGGGETQYF. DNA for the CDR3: TGTGCCAGCAGCCCCCCCGGACTAGCGGGGGGTGGAGAGACCCAGTACTTC.